These 5 T cell receptor beta chains share one sample of origin, sequenced in a study of cytomegalovirus exposure and HLA in healthy donors (dated by TCRdb to 2016 to 2017). Library prep was done by the immunoSEQ multiplex PCR assay. For the multiplex PCR, a mixture combining 60 forward primers for TCR Vbeta segments and 13 reverse primers for TCR Jbeta segments was used. TCRdb retrieved this table from immuneACCESS and kept in-frame rearrangements only. Not all clones are present; in checked studies, unresolved V genes account for under half, and no reason is known for the remainder. The sample table holds about 92,000 clones, of which nearly 70% were seen once. The top ten clonotypes cover approximately 2.7% of the sample. Material: PBMCs. The receptors were gathered from a man aged 50 or older in good health and CMV-seronegative.

J is TRBJ2-2 and V is TRBV10-3; no clear D gene. Trimming removed 6 bases from V and 1 base from J, with 9 bases in between. Germline assignment: CDR1 ENHRY and CDR2 SYGVKD. There are 14 residues in the CDR3. CDR3 sequence reads: CAISNTVNTGELFF. DNA for the CDR3: TGTGCCATCAGCAATACAGTGAACACCGGGGAGCTGTTTTTT.

The genes are TRBV2 and TRBJ2-2; no clear D gene. The CDR3 extends over 12 amino acids. V lost 2 bases to trimming and J lost 6 bases, with 4 bases between them. CDR1 and CDR2 (germline): SNHLY, FYNNEI. For the CDR3, the DNA is TGTGCCAGCAGTGAACGGGCCGGGGAGCTGTTTTTT. Protein product: CASSERAGELFF. The full variable domain, in which reference TRBV2 and TRBJ2-2 provide the parts outside the CDR3, is EPEVTQTPSHQVTQMGQEVILRCVPISNHLYFYWYRQILGQKVEFLVSFYNNEISEKSEIFDDQFSVERPDGSNFTLKIRSTKLEDSAMYFCASSERAGELFFGEGSRLTVL.

J is TRBJ2-3 and V is TRBV28; TRBD2 matches at 9 bases. The V gene's germline CDR1 is MDHEN and CDR2 SYDVKM. The V gene end was trimmed by 5 bases and the J gene end by 8 bases; junction bases not matched to a gene: 5. The CDR3 sequence is 13 residues long. CDR3 protein: CASSRGGAITQYF. In nucleotides, the CDR3 is TGTGCCAGCAGTCGCGGGGGGGCGATTACGCAGTATTTT.

Only one count was recorded for this clone. The chain couples TRBV10-3 to TRBJ1-2; maybe TRBD1 (5 bases). Germline V gene data show CDR1 as ENHRY and CDR2 as SYGVKD. The CDR3 covers 14 residues. V gave up 4 bases and J gave up 0 bases, with 9 bases separating them. Written as DNA, the CDR3 is TGTGCCATCAGTGGAGTAGGGGCTAACTATGGCTACACCTTC. Translation gives CAISGVGANYGYTF.

The chain combines TRBV7-9 with TRBJ1-5; possibly TRBD1 for D (5 bases). The CDR3 spans 15 residues. The V gene lost 1 base and the J gene lost 6 bases, with 13 bases spanning the gap. Per the germline V gene, CDR1 is SEHNR and CDR2 is FQNEAQ (reference sequence). This CDR3 is CASSLGGGLGQPQHF. The CDR3 nucleotides read TGTGCCAGCAGCTTAGGGGGGGGTTTAGGTCAGCCCCAGCATTTT. The variable domain in full, with the rest retrieved from reference TRBV7-9 and TRBJ1-5, is DTGVSQNPRHKITKRGQNVTFRCDPISEHNRLYWYRQTLGQGPEFLTYFQNEAQLEKSRLLSDRFSAERPKGSFSTLEIQRTEQGDSAMYLCASSLGGGLGQPQHFGDGTRLSIL.